The 16 T cell receptor beta chains listed next were all sequenced from one sample in a study of T cells in Graves' hyperthyroidism and ophthalmopathy. Researchers amplified the TCR beta CDR3 regions from RNA transcripts. The TCR CDR3 was amplified in a first-round RT-PCR using the HTBI primer set. TCRdb re-analysed the multiplex PCR reads in MiXCR, keeping a single row per CDR3 protein. The table includes around 700,000 distinct CDR3 sequences, about 19% detected once. Sequenced: blood. All receptors derive from a woman aged 45-59 years with Graves' hyperthyroidism that later progressed to Graves' ophthalmopathy.

With respect to this clonotype: Being one base from a much bigger clone, this may be a read error. The chain combines TRBV27 with TRBJ2-1, with D possibly TRBD2 on 7 matching bases. Gene TRBJ2-7 matches the end of the DNA better, so the J call may be wrong. Germline loops: CDR1 MNHEY, CDR2 SMNVEV (reference sequence). This CDR3 contains 14 residues. For the CDR3, the DNA is TGTGCCAGCAGTTTAGCGGGGGCCGACAATGAGCAGTACTTC. Protein sequence: CASSLAGADNEQYF.

The chain links TRBV12-3 or TRBV12-4 to TRBJ2-2, with 8 nucleotides matching TRBD1. The V gene end was trimmed by 7 bases and the J gene end by 4 bases; junction bases not matched to a gene: 8. The CDR3 length is 15 residues. CDR3 nucleotides: TGTGCCAGCACGCGCAGGGGGCTAAGCACCGGGGAGCTGTTTTTT. It is translated as CASTRRGLSTGELFF.

The chain carries TRBV20-1 and TRBJ1-1; 7 bases fit TRBD1. Germline V CDR1 and CDR2: DFQATT, SNEGSKA (reference sequence). CDR3 length: 15 residues. V shed 0 bases, J shed 0 bases, and the junction held 4 bases outside the gene matches. The DNA of the CDR3 is TGCAGTGCTAGAGACAGGGGGAGCATGAACACTGAAGCTTTCTTT. Encoded protein: CSARDRGSMNTEAFF.

The sample holds many counts of this clonotype. V is TRBV6-1 and J is TRBJ1-2; D gene ambiguous. From germline, CDR1 is MNHNS and CDR2 SASEGT. The CDR3 length is 15 residues. V lost 0 bases, J lost 5 bases, and 13 bases lay in between. For the CDR3, the DNA is TGTGCCAGCAGTGAAGCGCTCGGGCCGGATTATGGCTACACCTTC. Amino acid sequence: CASSEALGPDYGYTF.

In its sample, this clonotype was seen many times. The rearrangement uses TRBV20-1 and TRBJ2-3; 9 bases line up with TRBD2. The CDR3 covers 14 residues. J lost 6 bases, V lost 3 bases, and 7 bases had no gene match. Germline values: CDR1 DFQATT, CDR2 SNEGSKA (reference sequence). The CDR3 sequence is CSASTSGRVDTQYF. The CDR3, as DNA: TGCAGTGCTAGTACTAGCGGGCGAGTGGATACGCAGTATTTT.

Turning to this clonotype: With a much larger clone just one base away, this may be a read error. This chain uses TRBV11-2 with TRBJ2-3; possibly TRBD1 for D (6 bases). The CDR3 spans 15 residues. V was cut by 1 base and J by 1 base, with 9 bases left in between. From germline, CDR1 is SGHAT and CDR2 FQNNGV. CDR3 region: CASSLAGAGTDTQYF. The CDR3, as DNA: TGTGCCAGCAGCTTAGCAGGGGCCGGCACAGATACGCAGTATTTT.

This clonotype was found a few times. The V gene is TRBV18, the J gene TRBJ2-6; D call uncertain. This CDR3 comprises 15 residues. Germline V CDR1 and CDR2: KGHSH, LQKENI. Trimming took 3 bases from V and 0 from J, leaving 6 bases between them. The CDR3 is CASSPVGSGANVLTF. The CDR3 nucleotides are TGTGCCAGCTCACCGGTCGGCTCTGGGGCCAACGTCCTGACTTTC.

This clonotype was observed a few times. The chain has TRBV15 and TRBJ2-7, with a possible D match to TRBD2 (5 bases). Looked up from germline, CDR1 is LNHNV and CDR2 is YYDKDF (reference sequence). V shed 0 bases and J shed 7 bases, with 16 bases lying between them. CDR3 length: 15 amino acids. CDR3 loop: CATSRDRGRLREQYF. DNA for the CDR3: TGTGCCACCAGCAGAGATCGAGGGAGACTGCGGGAGCAGTACTTC.

In its sample, this clonotype was seen a few times. The junction shows a germline mismatch at one end, possibly a read error. The V gene is TRBV9, the J gene TRBJ2-6; D possibly corresponds to TRBD2 (5 bases). Germline V lookup: CDR1 SGDLS, CDR2 YYNGEE. The length of the CDR3 is 15 residues. The chain's CDR3 is CASSAWVAGANVLTF. CDR3 in DNA: TGTGCCAGTAGCGCCTGGGTAGCCGGGGCCAACGTCCTGACTTTC.

This clonotype was recorded at least ten times. The chain has TRBV20-1 and TRBJ1-1, with a tentative D call TRBD1 (5 bases). Germline-derived CDR1 and CDR2 are DFQATT and SNEGSKA (reference sequence). The CDR3 extends over 13 amino acids. V was clipped by 0 bases and J by 4 bases, with 9 bases between them. CDR3 nucleotides: TGCAGTGCTAGAGATTACCAGGGCACTGAAGCTTTCTTT. It encodes CSARDYQGTEAFF.

Ten or more counts support this clonotype. J is TRBJ2-1 and V is TRBV7-8, with 7 bases fitting TRBD1. Germline V gene sequence: CDR1 SGHVS, CDR2 FQNEAQ. Trimming at V came to 5 bases and at J to 8 bases, leaving 12 bases not matched to a gene. This CDR3 comprises 15 residues. The CDR3 loop is CASSKFGQDHYEQFF. CDR3 DNA sequence: TGTGCCAGCAGCAAATTCGGACAGGATCATTATGAGCAGTTCTTC.

This clonotype was picked up many times. The chain combines TRBV12-3 or TRBV12-4 with TRBJ2-7, with D uncertain. Trimming left V 6 bases short and J 3 bases short, with 12 bases between. This CDR3 is built from 13 residues. The CDR3 coding sequence is TGTGCCAGCAGCCCTGGCCTATTCTACGAGCAGTACTTC. Translating gives CASSPGLFYEQYF.

This clonotype was seen only a few times. The chain joins TRBV6-2 or TRBV6-3 to TRBJ2-5; maybe TRBD2 (5 bases). This CDR3 contains 16 residues. Germline V gene data show CDR1 as MNHEY and CDR2 as SVGEGT. V dropped 6 bases and J dropped 2 bases, with 19 bases sitting between them. Here the CDR3 DNA reads TGTGCCAGCAGCACTCGCGACAACTCGGGGCAAGAGACCCAGTACTTC. Translation gives CASSTRDNSGQETQYF.

This clonotype was counted many times. The V call is TRBV18, the J call TRBJ1-6, with 10 bases identical to TRBD1. Losses at the gene ends were 3 bases for V and 5 bases for J; bases not matched to a gene: 4. Germline V gene sequence: CDR1 KGHSH, CDR2 LQKENI. CDR3 length: 16 residues. Here the CDR3 reads CASSPRDRGNNSPLHF. Written as DNA, the CDR3 is TGTGCCAGCTCACCCCGGGACAGGGGAAATAATTCACCCCTCCACTTT.

The sample holds many counts of this clonotype. CDR3 bases: TGCAGTGCCCGGCTTTTGTCCTACAATGAGCAGTTCTTC. Protein sequence: CSARLLSYNEQFF. The rearrangement uses TRBV20-1 and TRBJ2-1; D is uncertain. The germline V and J ends were trimmed by 6 bases and 1 base, with 10 bases remaining between them. Per the germline V gene, CDR1 is DFQATT and CDR2 is SNEGSKA (reference sequence). The CDR3 spans 13 residues.

This clonotype has a handful of counts. CDR3 sequence: CASSIAHLNTEAFF. The CDR3 bases are TGTGCCAGTAGTATAGCACATCTGAACACTGAAGCTTTCTTT. This sequence joins TRBV19 and TRBJ1-1; D call uncertain. CDR1 and CDR2 (germline): LNHDA, SQIVND (reference sequence). CDR3 length: 14 amino acids. The V end was cut by 1 base, the J end by 0 bases, with 6 bases between. Combining the CDR3 with reference TRBV19 and TRBJ1-1 gives the whole variable domain DGGITQSPKYLFRKEGQNVTLSCEQNLNHDAMYWYRQDPGQGLRLIYYSQIVNDFQKGDIAEGYSVSREKKESFPLTVTSAQKNPTAFYLCASSIAHLNTEAFFGQGTRLTVV.